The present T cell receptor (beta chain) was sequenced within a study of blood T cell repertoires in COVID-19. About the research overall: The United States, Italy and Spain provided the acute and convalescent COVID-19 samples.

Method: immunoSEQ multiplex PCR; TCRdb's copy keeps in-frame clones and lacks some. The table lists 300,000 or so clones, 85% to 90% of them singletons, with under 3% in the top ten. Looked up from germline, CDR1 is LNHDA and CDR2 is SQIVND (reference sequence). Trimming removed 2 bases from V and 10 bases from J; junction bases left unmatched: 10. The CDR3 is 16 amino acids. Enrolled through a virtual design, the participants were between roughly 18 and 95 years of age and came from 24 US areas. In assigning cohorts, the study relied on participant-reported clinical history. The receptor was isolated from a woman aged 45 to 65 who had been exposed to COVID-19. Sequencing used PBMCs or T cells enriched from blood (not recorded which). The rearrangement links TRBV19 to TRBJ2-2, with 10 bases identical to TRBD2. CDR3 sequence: CASSINSGGIPVELFF. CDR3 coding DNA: TGTGCCAGTAGTATAAATAGCGGGGGGATCCCCGTGGAGCTGTTTTTT.